The clone carrying this T cell receptor beta chain was counted between two and nine times. Its antigen is currently unknown. The data originate from a study of response to subunit inactivated influenza vaccine. Study-level points and caveats: Only a handful of new T cells, the authors suggested, are recruited with each seasonal influenza vaccination.

Germline CDR1 reads LGHNA; CDR2 reads YSLEER. The J segment lost 7 bases and the V segment lost 2 bases, leaving 8 bases of the junction unmatched. The CDR3 sequence is 16 residues long. TCRdb fed the RT-PCR reads into MiXCR, producing one record per CDR3 protein. The table includes hundreds of thousands of distinct CDR3 sequences, 13% to 15% detected once. The material sequenced was PBMCs from blood, taken approximately 15 days before vaccination. This sequence originates from a man in his forties or fifties who received an inactivated influenza vaccine. The chain recombines TRBV4-3 with TRBJ2-2; TRBD1 matches at 9 bases. CDR3 region: CASSQRDRALGGELFF. DNA of the CDR3: TGCGCCAGCAGCCAACGGGACAGGGCGTTGGGCGGGGAGCTGTTTTTT.